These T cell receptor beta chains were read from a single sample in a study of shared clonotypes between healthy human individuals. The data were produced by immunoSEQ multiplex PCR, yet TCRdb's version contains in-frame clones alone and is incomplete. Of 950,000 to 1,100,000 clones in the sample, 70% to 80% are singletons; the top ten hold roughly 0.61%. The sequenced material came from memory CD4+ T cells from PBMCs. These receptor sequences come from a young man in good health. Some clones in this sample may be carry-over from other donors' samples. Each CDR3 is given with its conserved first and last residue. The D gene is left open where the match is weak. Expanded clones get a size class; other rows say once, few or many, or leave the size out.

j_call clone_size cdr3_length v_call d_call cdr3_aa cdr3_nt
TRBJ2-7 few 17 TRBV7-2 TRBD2 CASSLSGLAGDPYEQYF TGTGCCAGCAGCTTATCGGGACTAGCGGGAGATCCCTACGAGCAGTACTTC
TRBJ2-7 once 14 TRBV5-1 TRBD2 CASSLGRGSYEQYF TGCGCCAGCAGCTTGGGGCGGGGGTCCTACGAGCAGTACTTC
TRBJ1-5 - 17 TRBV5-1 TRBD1 CASSLGSGQASNQPQHF TGCGCCAGCAGCTTGGGGTCGGGACAGGCCAGCAATCAGCCCCAGCATTTT
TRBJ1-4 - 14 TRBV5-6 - CASSLAGANEKLFF TGTGCCAGCAGCTTGGCCGGAGCTAATGAAAAACTGTTTTTT
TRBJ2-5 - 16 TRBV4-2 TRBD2 CASSQGQASGWETQYF TGTGCCAGCAGCCAAGGTCAGGCTAGCGGTTGGGAGACCCAGTACTTC
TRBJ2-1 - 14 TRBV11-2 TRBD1 CASSLGTGRDEQFF TGTGCCAGCAGCCTAGGGACAGGGCGGGATGAGCAGTTCTTC
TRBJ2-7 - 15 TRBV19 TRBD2 CASSPGLAASYEQYF TGTGCCAGTAGCCCGGGACTAGCGGCTTCCTACGAGCAGTACTTC
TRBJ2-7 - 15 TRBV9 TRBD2 CASSVGTSGSYEQYF TGTGCCAGCAGCGTAGGGACTAGCGGTTCCTACGAGCAGTACTTC
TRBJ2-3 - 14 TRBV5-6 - CASSSNPLTDTQYF TGTGCCAGCAGCTCAAACCCCCTCACAGATACGCAGTATTTT
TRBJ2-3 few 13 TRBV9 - CASSPVSTDTQYF TGTGCCAGCAGCCCAGTTAGCACAGATACGCAGTATTTT
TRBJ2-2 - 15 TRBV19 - CASSIRKMNTGELFF TGTGCCAGTAGTATCCGAAAGATGAACACCGGGGAGCTGTTTTTT
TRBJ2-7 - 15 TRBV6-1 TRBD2 CASSEEVGAGGEQYF TGTGCCAGCAGTGAAGAAGTGGGGGCGGGAGGCGAGCAGTACTTC
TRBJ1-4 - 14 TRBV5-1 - CASSLERSEEKLFF TGCGCCAGCAGCTTGGAAAGGTCGGAGGAAAAACTGTTTTTT
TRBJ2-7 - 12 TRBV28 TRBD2 CASRPSGYEQYF TGTGCCAGCAGACCTAGCGGCTACGAGCAGTACTTC
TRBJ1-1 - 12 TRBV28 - CASSLKGHEAFF TGTGCCAGCAGTTTAAAGGGTCATGAAGCTTTCTTT
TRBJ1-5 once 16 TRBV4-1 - CASSRNPLISNQPQHF TGCGCCAGCAGCCGAAATCCTCTCATTAGCAATCAGCCCCAGCATTTT
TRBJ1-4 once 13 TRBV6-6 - CASSLTSNEKLFF TGTGCCAGCAGTCTGACATCTAATGAAAAACTGTTTTTT
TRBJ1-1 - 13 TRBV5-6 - CASSLRGAHEAFF TGTGCCAGCAGCTTGCGGGGGGCCCATGAAGCTTTCTTT
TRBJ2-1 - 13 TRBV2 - CASKSPRVDEQFF TGTGCCAGCAAATCCCCCAGGGTTGATGAGCAGTTCTTC
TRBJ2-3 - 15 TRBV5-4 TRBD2 CASSFIAGGTDTQYF TGTGCCAGCAGCTTTATAGCGGGGGGCACAGATACGCAGTATTTT
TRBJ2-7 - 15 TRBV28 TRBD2 CASSTAGGPIYEQYF TGTGCCAGCAGTACAGCGGGAGGGCCGATCTACGAGCAGTACTTC
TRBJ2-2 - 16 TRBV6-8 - CASRHTGRPGTGELFF TGTGCCAGCAGACACACAGGGCGGCCGGGCACCGGGGAGCTGTTTTTT
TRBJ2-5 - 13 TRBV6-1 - CASSRGAGETQYF TGTGCCAGCTCCCGGGGGGCCGGAGAGACCCAGTACTTC
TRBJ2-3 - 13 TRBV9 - CASSPHSTDTQYF TGTGCCAGCAGCCCCCATAGCACAGATACGCAGTATTTT
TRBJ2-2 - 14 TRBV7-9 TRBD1 CASRPQGATGELFF TGTGCCAGCAGGCCACAGGGGGCCACCGGGGAGCTGTTTTTT
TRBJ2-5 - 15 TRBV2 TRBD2 CASSRTSGPGETQYF TGTGCCAGCAGCAGGACTAGCGGTCCCGGAGAGACCCAGTACTTC
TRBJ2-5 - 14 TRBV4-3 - CASSQRVRGETQYF TGCGCCAGCAGCCAAAGGGTCAGGGGAGAGACCCAGTACTTC
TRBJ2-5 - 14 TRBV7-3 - CASSLAGRGETQYF TGTGCCAGCAGCTTAGCGGGAAGGGGGGAGACCCAGTACTTC
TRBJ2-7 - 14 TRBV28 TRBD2 CASRSGTNSYEQYF TGTGCCAGCAGAAGTGGGACTAATTCCTACGAGCAGTACTTC
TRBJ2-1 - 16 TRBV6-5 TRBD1 CASSSQGASGWAKQFF TGTGCCAGCAGTTCCCAGGGGGCGAGTGGTTGGGCCAAGCAGTTCTTC
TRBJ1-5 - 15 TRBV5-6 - CASSFWGLGNQPQHF TGTGCCAGCAGCTTTTGGGGATTGGGCAATCAGCCCCAGCATTTT
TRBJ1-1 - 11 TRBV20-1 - CSAPPGTEAFF TGCAGTGCCCCACCGGGGACTGAAGCTTTCTTT
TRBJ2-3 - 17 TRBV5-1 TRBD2 CASSPLSGLAGTDTQYF TGCGCCAGCAGCCCCCTCTCCGGACTAGCGGGCACAGATACGCAGTATTTT
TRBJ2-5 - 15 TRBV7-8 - CASSSGRLPQETQYF TGTGCCAGCAGCTCCGGACGACTACCACAAGAGACCCAGTACTTC
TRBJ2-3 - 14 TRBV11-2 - CASSFLDFTDTQYF TGTGCCAGCAGCTTTCTAGATTTCACAGATACGCAGTATTTT
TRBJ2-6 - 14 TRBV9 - CASSEVSGANVLTF TGTGCCAGCAGCGAAGTTTCTGGGGCCAACGTCCTGACTTTC
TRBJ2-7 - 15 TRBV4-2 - CASSQAVYGSYEQYF TGTGCCAGCAGCCAAGCCGTGTACGGCTCCTACGAGCAGTACTTC
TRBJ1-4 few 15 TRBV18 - CASSPRGRMEEKLFF TGTGCCAGCTCACCACGGGGCAGGATGGAAGAAAAACTGTTTTTT
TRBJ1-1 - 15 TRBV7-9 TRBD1 CASSSRGQRVFQAFF TGTGCCAGCAGCTCGAGGGGGCAGAGGGTCTTCCAGGCTTTCTTT
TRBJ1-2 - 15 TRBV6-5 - CASRIPGGSFSGYTF TGTGCCAGCAGGATCCCAGGAGGGTCGTTCTCTGGCTACACCTTC
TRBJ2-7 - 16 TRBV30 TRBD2 CAWSVPLAGGRNEQYF TGTGCCTGGAGTGTACCGCTAGCGGGAGGGCGGAACGAGCAGTACTTC
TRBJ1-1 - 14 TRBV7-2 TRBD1 CASSPQGKGTEAFF TGTGCCAGCAGCCCACAGGGGAAGGGCACTGAAGCTTTCTTT
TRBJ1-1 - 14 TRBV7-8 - CASSLKGTSGEAFF TGTGCCAGCAGCCTAAAGGGGACATCGGGTGAAGCTTTCTTT
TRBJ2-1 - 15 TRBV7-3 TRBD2 CASSPLAGVLSEQFF TGTGCCAGCAGCCCACTAGCGGGAGTCCTGAGTGAGCAGTTCTTC
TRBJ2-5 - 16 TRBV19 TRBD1 CASSSGQGSGIETQYF TGTGCCAGTAGCTCCGGACAGGGATCAGGAATAGAGACCCAGTACTTC
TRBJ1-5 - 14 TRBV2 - CASSEAAGDQPQHF TGTGCCAGCAGTGAAGCGGCAGGGGATCAGCCCCAGCATTTT
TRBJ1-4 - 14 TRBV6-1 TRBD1 CASSRQGARALLFF TGTGCCAGCAGTAGACAGGGGGCACGAGCATTACTGTTTTTT
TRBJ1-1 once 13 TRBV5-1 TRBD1 CASSFTGASERFF TGCGCCAGCAGCTTCACAGGGGCCTCCGAAAGATTCTTT
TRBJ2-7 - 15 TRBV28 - CASSFGYRLPREQYF TGTGCCAGCAGTTTTGGGTACAGGCTTCCGCGCGAGCAGTACTTC
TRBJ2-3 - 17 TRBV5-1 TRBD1 CASSLGLRQGRWDTQYF TGCGCCAGCAGCTTAGGCCTTCGACAGGGCCGATGGGATACGCAGTATTTT
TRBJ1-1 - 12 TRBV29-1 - CSVRRMNTEAFF TGCAGCGTTCGTCGGATGAACACTGAAGCTTTCTTT
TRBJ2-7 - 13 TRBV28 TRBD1 CASRAGTGGEQYF TGTGCCAGCAGGGCCGGGACAGGGGGCGAGCAGTACTTC
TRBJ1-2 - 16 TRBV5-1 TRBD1 CASSLGMTGARGGYTF TGCGCCAGCAGCTTGGGGATGACAGGGGCCCGAGGGGGCTACACCTTC
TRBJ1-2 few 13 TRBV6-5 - CASSYPDSYGYTF TGTGCCAGCAGTTACCCAGACAGCTATGGCTACACCTTC